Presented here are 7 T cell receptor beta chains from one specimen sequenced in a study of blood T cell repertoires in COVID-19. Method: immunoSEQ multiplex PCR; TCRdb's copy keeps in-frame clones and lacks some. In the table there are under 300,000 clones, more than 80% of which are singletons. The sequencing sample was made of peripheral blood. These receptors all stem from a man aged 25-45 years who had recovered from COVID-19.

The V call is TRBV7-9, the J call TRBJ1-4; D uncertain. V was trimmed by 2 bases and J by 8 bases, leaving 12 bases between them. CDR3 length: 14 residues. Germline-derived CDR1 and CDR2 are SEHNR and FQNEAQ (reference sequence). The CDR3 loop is CASSLMGRGEKLFF. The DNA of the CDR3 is TGTGCCAGCAGCTTAATGGGAAGAGGGGAAAAACTGTTTTTT.

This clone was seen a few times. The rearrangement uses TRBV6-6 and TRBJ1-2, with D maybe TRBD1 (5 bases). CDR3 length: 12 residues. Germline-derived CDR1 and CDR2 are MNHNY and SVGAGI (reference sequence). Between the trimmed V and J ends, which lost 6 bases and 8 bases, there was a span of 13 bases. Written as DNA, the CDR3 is TGTGCCAGCAGACCGACAGTAGACGGCTACACCTTC. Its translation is CASRPTVDGYTF.

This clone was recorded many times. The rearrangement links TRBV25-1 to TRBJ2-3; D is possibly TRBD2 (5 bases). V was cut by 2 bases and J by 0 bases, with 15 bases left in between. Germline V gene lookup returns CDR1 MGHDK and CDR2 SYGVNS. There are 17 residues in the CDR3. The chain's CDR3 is CASSELLWESSTDTQYF. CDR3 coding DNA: TGTGCCAGCAGTGAACTATTGTGGGAGTCTAGCACAGATACGCAGTATTTT.

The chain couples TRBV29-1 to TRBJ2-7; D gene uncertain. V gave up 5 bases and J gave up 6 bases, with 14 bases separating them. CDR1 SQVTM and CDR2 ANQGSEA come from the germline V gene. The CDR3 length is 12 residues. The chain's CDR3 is CSVWSGPGEQYF. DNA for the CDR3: TGCAGCGTTTGGTCCGGCCCGGGCGAGCAGTACTTC.

CDR3: CASSFAGNEKLFF. As DNA, the CDR3 is TGTGCCAGCAGTTTTGCGGGAAATGAAAAACTGTTTTTT. The genes are TRBV27 and TRBJ1-4; D not resolved. CDR1 and CDR2 (germline): MNHEY, SMNVEV (reference sequence). V lost 3 bases and J 5 bases, leaving 7 bases between the germline ends. This CDR3 region has 13 residues.

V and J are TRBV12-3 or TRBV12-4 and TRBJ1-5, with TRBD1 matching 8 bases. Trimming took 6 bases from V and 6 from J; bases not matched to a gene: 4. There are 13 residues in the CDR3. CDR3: CASRNRGIQPQHF. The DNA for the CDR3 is TGTGCCAGCAGAAACAGGGGGATTCAGCCCCAGCATTTT.

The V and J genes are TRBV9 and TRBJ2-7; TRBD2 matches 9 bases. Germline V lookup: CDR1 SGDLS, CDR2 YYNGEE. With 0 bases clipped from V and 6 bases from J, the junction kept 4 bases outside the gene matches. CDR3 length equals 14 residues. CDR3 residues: CASSVGGGALEQYF. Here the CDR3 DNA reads TGTGCCAGCAGCGTAGGCGGGGGGGCCCTCGAGCAGTACTTC.